This TCR beta chain was obtained from a study of shared clonotypes between healthy human individuals. Study as a whole: The study used three CD4 naive, three CD4 memory, two CD8 naive and one CD8 memory plate per donor. Study-wide findings and caveats: Deeper or shallower sequencing was expected to change how clonotypes are shared among donors.

The healthy adult donors were HIV-negative and reported no recent acute infections or vaccinations. For this clone: Its antigen is as yet unknown.

TCRdb's table, derived via immunoSEQ multiplex PCR, lists solely in-frame clones and lacks some. The sample lists about 2.4 million clones; more than 85% were seen once. The CDR3 sequence is 19 residues long. Germline V gene sequence: CDR1 SGHRS, CDR2 YFSETQ. The V gene lost 3 bases and the J gene lost 2 bases, with 27 bases spanning the gap. Sequencing was carried out using naive CD4+ T cells from PBMCs. Subset of the sample: CD45RA+ positively selected. The TCR comes from a man between 18 and 29 years old in good health. Some clones in this sample may be carry-over from other donors' samples. This chain joins TRBV5-1 and TRBJ2-7; maybe TRBD2 (6 bases). CDR3 DNA sequence: TGCGCCAGCAGCTCAAGACGAATAAATAGCGGAAATCTTACCTACGAGCAGTACTTC. Amino acids: CASSSRRINSGNLTYEQYF.